These 21 T cell receptor beta chains were all obtained from the same sample, sequenced in a study of vaccination effects on CD4 cells after COVID-19. Expansion of antigen-specific CD4+ T cells with viral peptide pools was carried out by the ViraFEST assay before sequencing. CD4+ T cell isolation took place after approximately ten days of culture. PCR showed that the person got SARS-CoV-2 infection at some point between March and December 2020. The data were produced by immunoSEQ multiplex PCR, yet TCRdb's version contains in-frame clones alone and is incomplete. This sample has around 30,000 clones, with 77% found just once. Their target antigens are unknown. Here the sequenced sample was CD4+ T cells from PBMCs cultured with HCoV-NL63 spike peptides, taken before COVID-19 vaccination. These receptors all stem from a human donor who had a prior SARS-CoV-2 infection.

This clone was recorded once. The genes are TRBV5-4 and TRBJ2-7; 7 bases align to TRBD1. Germline loops: CDR1 SGHNT, CDR2 YYREEE (reference sequence). CDR3 length equals 17 residues. Trimming cost V 2 bases and J 0 bases; bases outside gene matches: 11. The CDR3 DNA is TGTGCCAGCAGCTTCATTTTTGGGGGACAGAGCTCCTACGAGCAGTACTTC. This translates into CASSFIFGGQSSYEQYF. The whole variable domain, filled in from reference TRBV5-4 and TRBJ2-7, reads ETGVTQSPTHLIKTRGQQVTLRCSSQSGHNTVSWYQQALGQGPQFIFQYYREEENGRGNFPPRFSGLQFPNYSSELNVNALELDDSALYLCASSFIFGGQSSYEQYFGPGTRLTVT.

The chain combines TRBV6-5 with TRBJ1-5; D is perhaps TRBD1 (6 bases). CDR3 length equals 14 residues. V was cut by 5 bases and J by 2 bases, with 10 bases left in between. The V gene's germline CDR1 is MNHEY and CDR2 SVGAGI. In DNA form, the CDR3 reads TGTGCCAGCAGTAAAAACAGGGGCAATCAGCCCCAGCATTTT. This translates into CASSKNRGNQPQHF.

The chain combines TRBV6-5 with TRBJ1-6; D may be TRBD1 (5 bases). Germline values: CDR1 MNHEY, CDR2 SVGAGI. V was trimmed by 0 bases and J by 8 bases, leaving 8 bases between them. The CDR3 is 14 residues long. CDR3: CASSYSAGHSPLHF. CDR3 nucleotide sequence: TGTGCCAGCAGTTACTCGGCAGGGCATTCACCCCTCCACTTT.

The V call is TRBV12-3 or TRBV12-4, the J call TRBJ2-3; no reliable D call. The CDR3 has 13 residues. The V and J ends lost 4 bases and 4 bases respectively, with 9 bases between them. This chain's CDR3 is CASSWGYSDTQYF. In DNA form, the CDR3 reads TGTGCCAGCAGTTGGGGTTATTCAGATACGCAGTATTTT.

This chain connects TRBV20-1 to TRBJ2-5; tentatively, D is TRBD2 (7 bases). The CDR3 loop spans 16 amino acids. V lost 3 bases and J 3 bases, leaving 20 bases between the germline ends. Per germline, CDR1 DFQATT and CDR2 SNEGSKA (reference sequence). This chain's CDR3 is CSASRSRGAPEETQYF. The CDR3 DNA is TGCAGTGCTAGTCGGTCCCGGGGGGCGCCGGAAGAGACCCAGTACTTC.

V gene TRBV7-9 combines with J gene TRBJ2-1; D remains unclear. The germline gives CDR1 SEHNR, CDR2 FQNEAQ (reference sequence). The CDR3 consists of 13 residues. The V gene lost 2 bases and the J gene lost 6 bases, with 8 bases spanning the gap. In DNA form, the CDR3 reads TGTGCCAGCAGCTTATTAAGTGGCAATGAGCAGTTCTTC. Protein sequence: CASSLLSGNEQFF.

This clone turned up a few times. This rearrangement joins TRBV11-1 to TRBJ2-1, with TRBD2 matching over 8 bases. Germline V gene lookup returns CDR1 SGHAT and CDR2 FQDESV (reference sequence). The V and J ends lost 0 bases and 7 bases, in that order; junction bases with no gene match: 5. The CDR3 spans 15 residues. The CDR3 DNA follows: TGTGCCAGCAGCTTAGCTGCGGGGGGCCAAAATGAGCAGTTCTTC. As protein: CASSLAAGGQNEQFF.

V gene TRBV6-4 combines with J gene TRBJ2-3, with a weak D call TRBD2 (5 bases). The germline CDR1 and CDR2 sequences are MRHNA and SNTAGT. Trimming removed 6 bases at V and 2 bases at J, with 18 bases between. The CDR3 covers 16 residues. CDR3 sequence: CASSPRGLHHTDTQYF. The CDR3, as DNA: TGTGCCAGCAGCCCCCGAGGACTTCACCACACAGATACGCAGTATTTT.

Regarding this clone: At one of its ends the junction is not consistent with the germline gene, which may arise from a read error. The V call is TRBV6-2 or TRBV6-3, the J call TRBJ2-7, with D perhaps TRBD1 or TRBD2 (7 bases each). Germline V gives CDR1 MNHEY, CDR2 SVGEGT. This CDR3 is built from 11 residues. CDR3 sequence: CASSYGRAGGF. The CDR3 region has the DNA TGTGCCAGCAGTTACGGGAGGGCAGGGGGGTTC.

The genes are TRBV11-3 and TRBJ2-3; tentatively, D is TRBD1 or TRBD2 (5 bases each). This CDR3 region has 16 residues. Germline CDR1 SGHNT, CDR2 YENEEA. The V and J ends lost 1 base and 4 bases respectively, with 15 bases between them. CDR3 region: CASSLGSPGTADTQYF. CDR3 nucleotides: TGTGCCAGCAGCTTAGGTTCGCCAGGGACCGCAGATACGCAGTATTTT.

The chain links TRBV2 to TRBJ2-3; the D call may be TRBD1 or TRBD2 (5 bases each). The V and J ends lost 8 bases and 3 bases respectively, with 12 bases between them. CDR1 is SNHLY and CDR2 is FYNNEI in the germline V gene. The CDR3 has 13 amino acids. The CDR3 region is CASFPGQTDTQYF. Written as DNA, the CDR3 is TGTGCCAGCTTCCCGGGGCAAACAGATACGCAGTATTTT. Combining the CDR3 with reference TRBV2 and TRBJ2-3 gives the whole variable domain EPEVTQTPSHQVTQMGQEVILRCVPISNHLYFYWYRQILGQKVEFLVSFYNNEISEKSEIFDDQFSVERPDGSNFTLKIRSTKLEDSAMYFCASFPGQTDTQYFGPGTRLTVL.

V and J are TRBV9 and TRBJ2-1; TRBD1 or TRBD2 may be the D gene (6 bases each). Trimming stripped 0 bases from V and 8 bases from J, with 21 bases between. CDR3 length: 17 amino acids. Per germline, CDR1 SGDLS and CDR2 YYNGEE. The CDR3 DNA reads as TGTGCCAGCAGCGTAGCTATCGGGGGCTACGCGGACGATGAGCAGTTCTTC. Protein product: CASSVAIGGYADDEQFF. The whole variable domain, remainder taken from reference TRBV9 and TRBJ2-1, is DSGVTQTPKHLITATGQRVTLRCSPRSGDLSVYWYQQSLDQGLQFLIQYYNGEERAKGNILERFSAQQFPDLHSELNLSSLELGDSALYFCASSVAIGGYADDEQFFGPGTRLTVL.

The chain recombines TRBV5-1 with TRBJ2-1, with D maybe TRBD2 (5 bases). The length of the CDR3 is 16 residues. The germline CDR1 and CDR2 sequences are SGHRS and YFSETQ. The V gene lost 4 bases and the J gene lost 5 bases, with 19 bases spanning the gap. CDR3 nucleotide sequence: TGCGCCAGCAGCGGAAAGACTACAGATATAAACAATGAGCAGTTCTTC. Translating it yields CASSGKTTDINNEQFF.

The rearrangement joins TRBV7-3 to TRBJ1-3; D is ambiguous. V gave up 8 bases and J gave up 0 bases, with 11 bases separating them. Germline loops: CDR1 SGHTA, CDR2 FQGTGA. This CDR3 has 14 residues. Here the CDR3 DNA reads TGTGCCAGCTCCGACGGTGACTCTGGAAACACCATATATTTT. Protein sequence: CASSDGDSGNTIYF.

The chain links TRBV2 to TRBJ1-1, with TRBD1 identical over 7 bases. Looked up from germline, CDR1 is SNHLY and CDR2 is FYNNEI. Trimming took 7 bases from V and 4 from J; bases not matched to a gene: 9. The CDR3 is 14 residues long. In DNA, the CDR3 is TGTGCCAGCACCAAGGGGGCGCCGGTCACTGAAGCTTTCTTT. Encoded protein: CASTKGAPVTEAFF.

The CDR3 sequence is CASSPGAANTEAFF. CDR3 DNA: TGTGCCAGCAGCCCCGGGGCAGCGAACACTGAAGCTTTCTTT. The V gene is TRBV7-2, the J gene TRBJ1-1; D is perhaps TRBD1 (5 bases). CDR3 length: 14 residues. The V gene's germline CDR1 is SGHTA and CDR2 FQGNSA. Trimming stripped 5 bases from V and 1 base from J, with 11 bases between. The complete variable domain, with remaining parts taken from reference TRBV7-2 and TRBJ1-1, reads GAGVSQSPSNKVTEKGKDVELRCDPISGHTALYWYRQSLGQGLEFLIYFQGNSAPDKSGLPSDRFSAERTGGSVSTLTIQRTQQEDSAVYLCASSPGAANTEAFFGQGTRLTVV.

This chain uses TRBV11-3 with TRBJ2-7, with D hard to call. The CDR3 has 11 residues. V lost 2 bases, J lost 7 bases, and 6 bases lay in between. Germline V gene data show CDR1 as SGHNT and CDR2 as YENEEA. CDR3 in DNA: TGTGCCAGCAGCTTAACAAGGGAGCAGTACTTC. This sequence encodes CASSLTREQYF.

This chain uses TRBV7-3 with TRBJ2-5; weak D call: TRBD1 (6 bases). CDR1 and CDR2 from the germline V gene are SGHTA and FQGTGA. Trimming took off 4 bases at V and 1 base at J, with 13 bases between the two ends. This CDR3 contains 15 residues. CDR3 residues: CASSSSGAVQETQYF. For the CDR3, the DNA is TGTGCCAGCAGCTCCTCAGGGGCTGTCCAAGAGACCCAGTACTTC.

The chain uses TRBV7-2 and TRBJ1-1, with D possibly matching TRBD1 (5 bases). The V end was cut by 5 bases, the J end by 5 bases, with 15 bases between. Germline loops: CDR1 SGHTA, CDR2 FQGNSA. The CDR3 consists of 14 residues. The CDR3 sequence: CASSPMLGRTEAFF. For the CDR3, the DNA is TGTGCCAGCAGCCCTATGTTGGGGCGGACTGAAGCTTTCTTT.

The chain links TRBV5-4 to TRBJ2-4; D gene ambiguous. Germline CDR1 and CDR2: SGHNT and YYREEE (reference sequence). The CDR3 is made up of 14 amino acids. Trimming took off 0 bases at V and 4 bases at J, with 8 bases between the two ends. The CDR3 here is CASSLETAKNIQYF. Here the CDR3 DNA reads TGTGCCAGCAGCTTGGAAACAGCAAAAAACATTCAGTACTTC.

The DNA of the CDR3 is TGTGCCAGCAGCCCAAACAGGGAAGGGGGTGAGCAGTTCTTC. Residues: CASSPNREGGEQFF. The chain employs TRBV7-2 and TRBJ2-1; TRBD1 is a possible D gene (6 bases). The CDR3 contains 14 residues. Germline V lookup: CDR1 SGHTA, CDR2 FQGNSA. The V end was cut by 5 bases, the J end by 9 bases, with 17 bases between.